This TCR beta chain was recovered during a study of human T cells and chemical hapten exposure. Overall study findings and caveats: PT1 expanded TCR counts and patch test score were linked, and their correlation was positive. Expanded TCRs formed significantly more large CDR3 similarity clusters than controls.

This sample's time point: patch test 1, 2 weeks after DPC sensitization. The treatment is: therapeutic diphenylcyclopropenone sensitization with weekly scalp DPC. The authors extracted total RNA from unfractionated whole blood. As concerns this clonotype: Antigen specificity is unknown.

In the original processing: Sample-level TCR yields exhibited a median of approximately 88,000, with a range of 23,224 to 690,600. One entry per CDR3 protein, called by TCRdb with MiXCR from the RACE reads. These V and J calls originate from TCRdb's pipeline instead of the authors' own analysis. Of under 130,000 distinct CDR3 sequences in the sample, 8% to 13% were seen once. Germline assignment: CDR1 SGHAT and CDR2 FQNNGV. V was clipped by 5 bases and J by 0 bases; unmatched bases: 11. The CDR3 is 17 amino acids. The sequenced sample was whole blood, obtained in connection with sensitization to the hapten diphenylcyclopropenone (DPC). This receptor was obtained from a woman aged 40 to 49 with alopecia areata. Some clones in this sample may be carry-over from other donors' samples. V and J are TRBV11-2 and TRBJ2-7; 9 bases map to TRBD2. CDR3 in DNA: TGTGCCAGCAGCCCTAGAGCCGGGACTAGCCTCTCCTACGAGCAGTACTTC. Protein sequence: CASSPRAGTSLSYEQYF.